These 11 T cell receptor beta chains were sequenced from one sample in a study of T cells after yellow fever vaccination. From the 5' RACE reads, TCRdb called clonotypes with MiXCR, one entry per CDR3 protein. The repertoire has 300,000 to 350,000 distinct CDR3 sequences, roughly 8.3% of them found once; the top ten carry roughly 15%. The material sequenced was PBMCs, taken more than 35 days after the first yellow fever vaccination. The receptors were gathered from a young man who received the YFV17D yellow fever vaccine.

In this sample, this clonotype turned up many times. This rearrangement joins TRBV5-1 to TRBJ1-1; possibly TRBD1 for D (5 bases). The CDR3 spans 15 residues. V was trimmed by 4 bases and J by 5 bases, leaving 18 bases between them. Germline V gene sequence: CDR1 SGHRS, CDR2 YFSETQ. In DNA, the CDR3 is TGCGCCAGCAGCCTACTTGGACACATGGATACTGAAGCTTTCTTT. Translated, it gives CASSLLGHMDTEAFF.

The CDR3 DNA sequence: TGTGCCAGCAGTTACCCGGCTAGCGGGGGGGCTGAGCAGTTCTTC. Protein: CASSYPASGGAEQFF. This chain uses TRBV6-5 with TRBJ2-1, with 12 positions matching TRBD2. The CDR3 consists of 15 residues. CDR1 MNHEY and CDR2 SVGAGI come from the germline V gene. V shed 2 bases, J shed 9 bases, and the junction held 5 bases outside the gene matches.

This chain links TRBV10-3 with TRBJ2-2; D perhaps matches TRBD2 (6 bases). V lost 4 bases, J lost 3 bases, and 15 bases lay in between. CDR1 and CDR2 (germline): ENHRY, SYGVKD. This CDR3 is 16 amino acids long. CDR3 in DNA: TGTGCCATCAGTGTACTGGGAGGTCAGGACACCGGGGAGCTGTTTTTT. This translates into CAISVLGGQDTGELFF.

The chain combines TRBV10-3 with TRBJ2-7; D possibly corresponds to TRBD2 (5 bases). Germline V CDR1 and CDR2: ENHRY, SYGVKD. The CDR3 sequence is 15 residues long. Trimming removed 4 bases from V and 2 bases from J, with 15 bases in between. CDR3 bases: TGTGCCATCAGTGGGGGAGACATATCCGCCTACGAGCAGTACTTC. Translation gives CAISGGDISAYEQYF.

This clonotype was picked up a small number of times. This chain joins TRBV2 and TRBJ2-1, with a weak D call TRBD1 (6 bases). V lost 4 bases and J 5 bases, leaving 12 bases between the germline ends. The length of the CDR3 is 14 residues. Germline values: CDR1 SNHLY, CDR2 FYNNEI. The CDR3 nucleotides are TGTGCCAGCAGTGGCCCTGGGGGCAACAATGAGCAGTTCTTC. It is translated as CASSGPGGNNEQFF. The full variable domain, completed using reference TRBV2 and TRBJ2-1, is EPEVTQTPSHQVTQMGQEVILRCVPISNHLYFYWYRQILGQKVEFLVSFYNNEISEKSEIFDDQFSVERPDGSNFTLKIRSTKLEDSAMYFCASSGPGGNNEQFFGPGTRLTVL.

The table lists this clonotype with many counts. The chain has TRBV7-9 and TRBJ1-2, with D unclear. This CDR3 region has 14 residues. CDR1 and CDR2 (germline): SEHNR, FQNEAQ (reference sequence). V lost 3 bases and J lost 7, with 15 bases in between. The CDR3 sequence is CASSFGSEIGGYTF. The DNA of the CDR3 is TGTGCCAGCAGCTTTGGAAGCGAAATTGGTGGCTACACCTTC. Looking up the rest from reference TRBV7-9 and TRBJ1-2 gives the full variable domain: DTGVSQNPRHKITKRGQNVTFRCDPISEHNRLYWYRQTLGQGPEFLTYFQNEAQLEKSRLLSDRFSAERPKGSFSTLEIQRTEQGDSAMYLCASSFGSEIGGYTFGSGTRLTVV.

This chain joins TRBV19 and TRBJ2-7; D may be TRBD1 (6 bases). Between the trimmed V and J ends, which lost 8 bases and 2 bases, there was a span of 10 bases. The CDR3 loop spans 12 amino acids. Germline-derived CDR1 and CDR2 are LNHDA and SQIVND (reference sequence). The CDR3 is CASSGVAYEQYF. CDR3 DNA sequence: TGTGCCAGTTCAGGGGTCGCCTACGAGCAGTACTTC.

This clonotype was seen many times. The rearrangement joins TRBV6-1 to TRBJ2-2, with 8 bases lining up with TRBD1. V dropped 7 bases and J dropped 6; count of bases not matched to a gene: 4. The CDR3 runs to 13 residues. Germline-derived CDR1 and CDR2 are MNHNS and SASEGT. CDR3 loop: CASTGQGSGELFF. CDR3 DNA: TGTGCCAGCACCGGACAGGGTTCCGGGGAGCTGTTTTTT.

This clonotype has more than one count but fewer than ten. The J gene is TRBJ1-2, the V gene TRBV10-3; D gene uncertain. The CDR3 is made up of 12 amino acids. V gave up 10 bases and J gave up 4 bases, with 13 bases separating them. Germline V gene sequence: CDR1 ENHRY, CDR2 SYGVKD. CDR3 in amino acids: CATDTRGYGYTF. The CDR3 DNA sequence: TGTGCCACCGATACAAGAGGCTATGGCTACACCTTC.

This clonotype was counted between two and nine times. V and J are TRBV4-3 and TRBJ2-1; perhaps TRBD2 as D (6 bases). Germline V gives CDR1 LGHNA, CDR2 YSLEER. Trimming removed 0 bases at V and 2 bases at J, with 11 bases between. The CDR3 covers 16 residues. CDR3 residues: CASSQEWGVPYNEQFF. The CDR3 DNA follows: TGCGCCAGCAGCCAAGAGTGGGGGGTCCCCTACAATGAGCAGTTCTTC.

V gene TRBV6-5 combines with J gene TRBJ1-2; D may be TRBD1 (6 bases). Germline assignment: CDR1 MNHEY and CDR2 SVGAGI. The CDR3 loop spans 14 amino acids. V gave up 2 bases and J gave up 0 bases, with 7 bases separating them. The CDR3 region has the DNA TGTGCCAGCAGTTACCGACAGGCTAACTATGGCTACACCTTC. Its protein product is CASSYRQANYGYTF.